This TCR beta chain came from a study of cytomegalovirus exposure and HLA in healthy donors. Overall study results and limits: Rare TCR sequences dominated, though some public TCRs recurred in many donors. The listing of roughly 160 TCR beta chains classed them as cytomegalovirus-associated. Three of the chains that were CMV-associated were confirmed in vitro to be specific for CMV antigens. Subsequent analysis of the 110 or so validation repertoires found a tendency for first-cohort TCR clusters to co-occur.

Concerning this clone itself: As yet, its antigen is unknown.

The CDR3 covers 13 residues. Trimming removed 3 bases from V and 4 bases from J; junction bases left unmatched: 0. The germline V gene encodes CDR1 LNHDA and CDR2 SQIVND (reference sequence). The table came from immunoSEQ multiplex PCR; TCRdb's copy has only in-frame clones and leaves some out. The sample lists 150,000 to 200,000 clones; 85% were seen once. This receptor was obtained from a young man in good health and CMV-seropositive. Sequenced: PBMCs. The rearrangement uses TRBV19 and TRBJ1-5, with 7 nucleotides matching TRBD1. CDR3 nucleotide sequence: TGTGCCAGTAGTATGGGACAGAATCAGCCCCAGCATTTT. Its translation: CASSMGQNQPQHF.